The 12 T cell receptor beta chains below were found in one sample sequenced in a study of T cell repertoires in cytomegalovirus infection. TCRdb re-called the reads with MiXCR, one entry per CDR3 protein. The sample lists 500,000 or so distinct CDR3 sequences; about 15% were seen once. The sequenced sample consisted of CD8+ T cells from PBMCs. The receptor source for this set is a human donor in good health (CMV status not recorded). Some clones in this sample may be carry-over from other donors' samples.

The CDR3 loop is CSARHSSYNEQFF. The CDR3 coding sequence is TGCAGTGCTAGGCATAGCTCCTACAATGAGCAGTTCTTC. The chain couples TRBV20-1 to TRBJ2-1; no definite D call. The CDR3 has 13 amino acids. In germline, CDR1 is DFQATT, CDR2 SNEGSKA (reference sequence). V gave up 3 bases and J gave up 0 bases, with 6 bases separating them.

Points on this clonotype: One end of the junction fails to match germline, which may point to a read error. The rearrangement uses TRBV7-7 and TRBJ2-2; TRBD2 matches 7 bases. This CDR3 has 13 amino acids. Germline-derived CDR1 and CDR2 are SSHAT and FNYEAQ (reference sequence). DNA for the CDR3: TGTGCCAGCAGCTCCGTCCGGGCGGGGGTGCTGTTTTTT. This gives the protein CASSSVRAGVLFF.

This clonotype was detected a few times. The genes are TRBV7-9 and TRBJ2-7, with TRBD1 matching over 8 bases. CDR1 and CDR2 from the germline V gene are SEHNR and FQNEAQ (reference sequence). J gave up 0 bases and V 5 bases, and 6 bases lay outside the gene matches. This CDR3 region has 15 residues. The CDR3 coding sequence is TGTGCCAGCAGCCAAACAGGGGGGAGCTCCTACGAGCAGTACTTC. It encodes CASSQTGGSSYEQYF.

This clonotype was observed many times. The chain is built from TRBV7-9 and TRBJ2-3; 7 positions agree with TRBD1. The V gene end was trimmed by 5 bases and the J gene end by 3 bases; junction bases not matched to a gene: 11. The CDR3 extends over 16 amino acids. In germline, CDR1 is SEHNR, CDR2 FQNEAQ (reference sequence). This CDR3 reads CASSPGTATGTDTQYF. The DNA for the CDR3 is TGTGCCAGCAGCCCCGGGACAGCTACGGGTACAGATACGCAGTATTTT.

This clonotype was seen many times. This may arise from a read error, as a much more abundant clone is one base away. The chain is built from TRBV9 and TRBJ2-1; 11 bases match TRBD2. The CDR3 is 15 amino acids. V shed 4 bases, J shed 4 bases, and the junction held 4 bases outside the gene matches. CDR1 and CDR2 from the germline V gene are SGDLS and YYNGEE. CDR3 sequence (DNA): TGTGCCAGCAGCAGCCGACTAGCGGGGTACAATGAGCAGTTCTTC. Encoded protein: CASSSRLAGYNEQFF.

The rearrangement links TRBV29-1 to TRBJ1-1; tentative D call: TRBD1 (5 bases). This CDR3 comprises 14 residues. Germline CDR1 SQVTM, CDR2 ANQGSEA. Trimming shortened V by 6 bases and J by 4 bases, and 18 bases separated the two germline ends. This CDR3 is CSVPSGTGFTEAFF. As DNA, the CDR3 is TGCAGCGTGCCTTCGGGGACGGGCTTCACTGAAGCTTTCTTT.

This clonotype was counted many times. This chain uses TRBV11-2 with TRBJ2-7; D gene uncertain. Trimming removed 1 base at V and 4 bases at J, with 14 bases between. This CDR3 spans 15 amino acids. Germline CDR1 is SGHAT and CDR2 is FQNNGV. CDR3 DNA sequence: TGTGCCAGCAGCTTAGTTCCCCGGCAGGAGTACGAGCAGTACTTC. This sequence encodes CASSLVPRQEYEQYF.

The chain combines TRBV27 with TRBJ2-3; TRBD2 matches 9 bases. The CDR3 loop spans 18 amino acids. Per germline, CDR1 MNHEY and CDR2 SMNVEV (reference sequence). V shed 5 bases, J shed 0 bases, and the junction held 12 bases outside the gene matches. CDR3 protein: CASSPAGGGTLSTDTQYF. CDR3 nucleotide sequence: TGTGCCAGCAGTCCGGCGGGGGGGGGGACCCTAAGCACAGATACGCAGTATTTT.

This clonotype has a count of ten or more. The chain recombines TRBV7-6 with TRBJ1-1, with 8 bases fitting TRBD1. CDR1 and CDR2 (germline): SGHVS, FNYEAQ. Trimming at V came to 5 bases and at J to 1 base, leaving 6 bases not matched to a gene. The CDR3 sequence is 15 residues long. DNA for the CDR3: TGTGCCAGCAGCGCGCCGACAGGGGCGAACACTGAAGCTTTCTTT. Translation: CASSAPTGANTEAFF.

This clonotype was seen many times. The chain has TRBV7-6 and TRBJ1-4, with 9 bases fitting TRBD1. Germline values: CDR1 SGHVS, CDR2 FNYEAQ. This CDR3 region has 14 residues. Trimming took 6 bases from V and 8 from J; bases not matched to a gene: 7. The DNA of the CDR3 is TGTGCCAGCAGTTCGGGGACAGGGAACGAAAAACTGTTTTTT. Protein product: CASSSGTGNEKLFF.

The gene calls are TRBV12-3 or TRBV12-4 and TRBJ2-3, with 9 bases that match TRBD2. This CDR3 contains 15 residues. The junction had 4 bases not matched to a gene; V was cut back by 5 bases and J by 1 base. The CDR3 DNA is TGTGCCAGCAGTGAAAAGCGGGGGGGCACAGATACGCAGTATTTT. The encoded protein is CASSEKRGGTDTQYF.

Ten or more counts support this clonotype. The chain is built from TRBV2 and TRBJ2-1; 8 nucleotides line up with TRBD2. J gave up 2 bases and V 5 bases, and 5 bases lay outside the gene matches. The CDR3 totals 15 residues. Per the germline V gene, CDR1 is SNHLY and CDR2 is FYNNEI. The CDR3 protein is CASSPGTRAYNEQFF. The CDR3 DNA sequence: TGTGCCAGCAGTCCCGGGACTAGGGCCTACAATGAGCAGTTCTTC. Looking up the rest from reference TRBV2 and TRBJ2-1 gives the full variable domain: EPEVTQTPSHQVTQMGQEVILRCVPISNHLYFYWYRQILGQKVEFLVSFYNNEISEKSEIFDDQFSVERPDGSNFTLKIRSTKLEDSAMYFCASSPGTRAYNEQFFGPGTRLTVL.